This note documents a single T cell receptor (beta chain) sequence. Its specificity is not known. The data derive from a study of shared clonotypes between healthy human individuals. CD45RO-negative CD8 cells positively selected for CCR7 made up the naive population, which excluded terminally differentiated effector memory CD45RA+ cells. Study findings and constraints: Estimated richness was generally greater in naive than memory subsets. An expected dependence of interdonor clonotype sharing on sequencing depth was noted.

The CDR3 length is 14 residues. Germline V gives CDR1 MGHRA, CDR2 YSYEKL. Trimming removed 3 bases from V and 1 base from J, with 9 bases in between. Generated by immunoSEQ multiplex PCR, the TCRdb table keeps only in-frame clones and is missing some. Here the sample spans about 2.2 million clones, about 92% being singletons. The chain has TRBV4-1 and TRBJ2-5, with D perhaps TRBD2 (6 bases). The receptor comes from a man aged 18-30 years in good health. Some clones in this sample may be carry-over from other donors' samples. Sequenced sample: naive CD8+ T cells from PBMCs. CDR3 in amino acids: CASSHIGGQETQYF. CDR3 in DNA: TGCGCCAGCAGCCATATCGGGGGCCAAGAGACCCAGTACTTC.